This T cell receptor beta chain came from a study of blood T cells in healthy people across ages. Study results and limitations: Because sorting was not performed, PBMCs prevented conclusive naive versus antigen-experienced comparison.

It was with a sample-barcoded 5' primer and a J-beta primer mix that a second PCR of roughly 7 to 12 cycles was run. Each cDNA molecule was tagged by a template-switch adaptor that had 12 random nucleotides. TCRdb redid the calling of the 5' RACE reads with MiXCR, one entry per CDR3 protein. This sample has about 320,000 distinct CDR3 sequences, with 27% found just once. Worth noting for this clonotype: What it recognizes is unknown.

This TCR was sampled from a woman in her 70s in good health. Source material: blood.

The CDR3 DNA is TGCGCCAGCAGCTTGGGCCAGACCCAGCCCCAGCATTTT. This encodes CASSLGQTQPQHF. J is TRBJ1-5 and V is TRBV5-1; D not resolved. The V end lost 0 bases, the J end lost 7 bases, and 8 bases lay between the germline ends. Germline values: CDR1 SGHRS, CDR2 YFSETQ. The CDR3 is 13 amino acids.